Sequencing of this T cell receptor beta chain was carried out in a study of OX40 agonist ivuxolimab in advanced cancers. Regarding the study in general: Ivuxolimab was an agonistic, fully human IgG2 monoclonal antibody directed against OX40 (CD134), a costimulatory receptor. Intravenous ivuxolimab was administered to patients every 2 weeks at six dose levels: 0.01, 0.1, 0.3, 1.5, 3 and 10 mg/kg. Of the roughly 51 patients in dose escalation, 19 had hepatocellular carcinoma, approximately 15 had melanoma, 9 had renal cell carcinoma and 9 had head and neck cancer. A male proportion of 82.7% and a mean age of about 60 years, ranging from about 20 to 85, were recorded for the dose-escalation cohort. Patients were allowed to have had prior anti-PD-1, anti-PD-L1 or anti-CTLA-4 therapy, and roughly 40% of the dose-escalation patients had been treated with checkpoint inhibitors. Partial responses were achieved by three dose-escalation patients, of whom one had hepatocellular carcinoma and two had cutaneous melanoma. The point of sequencing TCRbeta in the periphery was to test whether ivuxolimab changed TCR sequence diversity and drove clonal T-cell expansion. The paper reports the monotherapy dose-escalation portion (N of about 52 patients) of the phase I ivuxolimab trial. On the study overall, not on this receptor specifically: Antigen specificity was not determined for the clonally expanded peripheral T cells. On average, CD8+ T cells showed more expanded clones than CD4+ T cells after ivuxolimab. In the 0.1-3.0 mg/kg groups, partial responders were among the patients with the lowest normalized peripheral clonal expansion, particularly in CD8+ T cells. At doses from 0.1 to 3.0 mg/kg, clonal expansion was seen in both CD4+ and CD8+ blood T cells between baseline and week 6. Low levels of normalized T-cell clonal expansion were also seen in some patients who did not respond.

V trim: 6 bases; J trim: 1 base; unmatched bases: 14. For CDR1 and CDR2, the germline V gene (reference sequence) lists LNHDA and SQIVND. The CDR3 runs 19 residues from the cysteine to the phenylalanine. Just the 57-base CDR3 DNA is kept, in frame starting at base 1. The trial excluded patients who had a history of autoimmune disease or were on systemic immunosuppression. Peripheral blood for TCR sequencing was collected from all dose cohorts at baseline, on cycle 4 day 1, and on cycle 7 day 1. The samples were taken from a phase I, first-in-human, multicenter, open-label dose-escalation trial of ivuxolimab. Adults with locally advanced or metastatic melanoma, renal cell, hepatocellular, or head and neck squamous cell carcinoma were enrolled in the trial. Before TCR sequencing, CD4+ T cells and CD8+ T cells from peripheral blood were sorted into separate populations. In regard to this clone: Its binding antigen is unknown. No clone much larger than this one lies a single base away; base qualities are absent.

Genomic DNA was isolated from the sorted cells so that the TCRbeta CDR3 region could be sequenced. TCRbeta CDR3 regions were sequenced using the immunoSEQ Assay. In TCRdb, the immuneACCESS table is reduced to in-frame sequences with V and J assigned. These tables do not hold every clone; where another copy was compared, an unresolved V gene accounts for under half, and the others remain unexplained. Present in this sample are about 55,000 clones, approximately 83% of which were seen just once. The ten largest clones capture 9.5% to 15% of the sample. This sequence originates from an adult with an advanced solid tumor such as melanoma, head and neck, liver or kidney cancer. The rearranged chain carries TRBV19 and TRBJ2-2; the junction holds 10 bases that match TRBD1. The sequenced sample was CD4+ or CD8+ T cells sorted from blood, obtained in a trial of the OX40 agonist ivuxolimab. At the DNA level, the sequence is TGTGCCAGTAGCACCGGGACAGGGGTCTTCCTATGGAACACCGGGGAGCTGTTTTTT. Its coded protein is CASSTGTGVFLWNTGELFF.